The 28 T cell receptor beta chains listed next were all sequenced from one sample in a study of cytomegalovirus exposure and HLA in healthy donors. Both 60 Vbeta primers and 13 Jbeta primers went into the PCR. Method: immunoSEQ multiplex PCR; TCRdb's copy keeps in-frame clones and lacks some. The sample yields roughly 100,000 clones, 78% seen once. Sequenced input: PBMCs. The receptors come from a man in his thirties or forties in good health and CMV-seronegative.

The V gene is TRBV4-1, the J gene TRBJ1-2; the D gene is possibly TRBD1 (5 bases). The CDR3 is 15 residues long. The ends were cut back, 0 bases at V and 3 bases at J, with 11 bases in the middle. Germline loops: CDR1 MGHRA, CDR2 YSYEKL. CDR3 bases: TGCGCCAGCAGCCAAGACCCAGGGCTCGACTATGGCTACACCTTC. Its translation: CASSQDPGLDYGYTF.

The chain links TRBV6-5 to TRBJ2-2, with a weak D call TRBD2 (5 bases). The CDR3 consists of 15 residues. Germline V lookup: CDR1 MNHEY, CDR2 SVGAGI. With 0 bases removed from V and 6 bases from J, the gap between germline ends came to 11 bases. The chain's CDR3 is CASSYSFGVAGELFF. The CDR3 DNA is TGTGCCAGCAGTTACTCGTTCGGGGTCGCCGGGGAGCTGTTTTTT.

The CDR3: CASSFRAGLAGELFF. CDR3 coding DNA: TGTGCCAGCAGCTTCCGTGCGGGACTGGCCGGGGAGCTGTTTTTT. The chain links TRBV5-4 to TRBJ2-2, with a weak D call TRBD2 (6 bases). V dropped 2 bases and J dropped 6 bases, with 14 bases sitting between them. Germline V gene data show CDR1 as SGHNT and CDR2 as YYREEE (reference sequence). The CDR3 has 15 amino acids. Full variable domain (missing parts from reference TRBV5-4 and TRBJ2-2): ETGVTQSPTHLIKTRGQQVTLRCSSQSGHNTVSWYQQALGQGPQFIFQYYREEENGRGNFPPRFSGLQFPNYSSELNVNALELDDSALYLCASSFRAGLAGELFFGEGSRLTVL.

The CDR3 bases are TGTGCCAGCAGCTTCGGGACAGGGTGGTATGGCTACACCTTC. Amino acids: CASSFGTGWYGYTF. The V gene is TRBV5-8, the J gene TRBJ1-2; 9 nucleotides align to TRBD1. CDR1 is SGHTS, CDR2 YDEGEE, per germline. The CDR3 loop spans 14 amino acids. V lost 2 bases and J lost 5; bases outside the gene matches: 4.

J is TRBJ2-2 and V is TRBV19; TRBD1 matches at 7 bases. V lost 6 bases, J lost 0 bases, and 1 base stayed unmatched. Germline V gene data show CDR1 as LNHDA and CDR2 as SQIVND (reference sequence). The CDR3 extends over 14 amino acids. The chain's CDR3 is CASRQGANTGELFF. In DNA, the CDR3 is TGTGCCAGTAGGCAGGGGGCGAACACCGGGGAGCTGTTTTTT.

The chain has TRBV15 and TRBJ1-5; TRBD1 agrees at 7 bases. The V and J ends lost 7 bases and 1 base, in that order; junction bases with no gene match: 10. CDR3 length: 16 amino acids. Germline values: CDR1 LNHNV, CDR2 YYDKDF (reference sequence). For the CDR3, the DNA is TGTGCCACCATGAGGCGACAGGGTGAGAGCAATCAGCCCCAGCATTTT. Translation gives CATMRRQGESNQPQHF. Supplemented by reference TRBV15 and TRBJ1-5, the full variable domain reads DAMVIQNPRYQVTQFGKPVTLSCSQTLNHNVMYWYQQKSSQAPKLLFHYYDKDFNNEADTPDNFQSRRPNTSFCFLDIRSPGLGDTAMYLCATMRRQGESNQPQHFGDGTRLSIL.

The chain couples TRBV7-9 to TRBJ2-1; 7 bases line up with TRBD2. The CDR3 extends over 16 amino acids. The trim removed 1 base at V and 3 bases at J, leaving 6 bases unmatched. CDR1 SEHNR and CDR2 FQNEAQ come from the germline V gene (reference sequence). The CDR3 DNA follows: TGTGCCAGCAGCTTAGTAGGGGTAGCGGGCTACAATGAGCAGTTCTTC. The encoded protein is CASSLVGVAGYNEQFF.

The V and J genes are TRBV2 and TRBJ1-6; 9 bases line up with TRBD1. The V gene's germline CDR1 is SNHLY and CDR2 FYNNEI. The V segment lost 10 bases and the J segment 7 bases; nucleotides outside the gene matches: 20. CDR3 length: 18 amino acids. For the CDR3, the DNA is TGTGCCAACGAAAAGCGAAGAAGAGGACAGGGGCAAAATTCACCCCTCCACTTT. It is translated as CANEKRRRGQGQNSPLHF.

This chain connects TRBV5-1 to TRBJ2-2, with D maybe TRBD1 (6 bases). The CDR3 totals 13 residues. V lost 3 bases and J 6 bases, leaving 9 bases between the germline ends. CDR1 is SGHRS and CDR2 is YFSETQ in the germline V gene. The CDR3 DNA follows: TGCGCCAGCAGCTCGGGACACTCCGGGGAGCTGTTTTTT. Its translation: CASSSGHSGELFF.

The CDR3 reads CATSRGTGPQETQYF. CDR3 sequence (DNA): TGTGCCACCAGCAGGGGTACAGGGCCGCAAGAGACCCAGTACTTC. V and J are TRBV15 and TRBJ2-5; a possible D gene is TRBD1 (6 bases). Trimming shortened V by 3 bases and J by 2 bases, and 13 bases separated the two germline ends. The CDR3 covers 15 residues. Per the germline V gene, CDR1 is LNHNV and CDR2 is YYDKDF (reference sequence).

The V gene is TRBV28, the J gene TRBJ2-1; TRBD2 is a possible D gene (6 bases). Germline V gene sequence: CDR1 MDHEN, CDR2 SYDVKM. There are 14 residues in the CDR3. Trimming left V 6 bases short and J 2 bases short, with 11 bases between. The CDR3 spells CASSSGDTYNEQFF. The CDR3 nucleotides read TGTGCCAGCAGCTCGGGAGACACCTACAATGAGCAGTTCTTC.

The chain carries TRBV27 and TRBJ2-2, with D perhaps matching TRBD1 (5 bases). Germline CDR1 MNHEY, CDR2 SMNVEV (reference sequence). Between the trimmed V and J ends, which lost 3 bases and 1 base, there was a span of 6 bases. The CDR3 sequence is 14 residues long. The CDR3 DNA reads TGTGCCAGCAGTTTGGGGCGGAACACCGGGGAGCTGTTTTTT. Its translation is CASSLGRNTGELFF.

The rearrangement links TRBV21-1 to TRBJ2-1; the D call in the table, TRBD2, was not verified against the DNA. TRBV21-1 represents a pseudogene. This CDR3 comprises 19 residues. This CDR3 reads CASSNWTSGRGHVHNEQFF. The CDR3 DNA reads as TGTGCCAGCAGCAATTGGACTAGCGGGAGAGGCCACGTCCACAATGAGCAGTTCTTC.

Only one count was recorded for this clone. This chain connects TRBV7-6 to TRBJ2-1; possibly TRBD2 for D (6 bases). The germline V gene encodes CDR1 SGHVS and CDR2 FNYEAQ. This CDR3 comprises 14 residues. Trimming pared 0 bases from V and 3 bases from J, leaving 6 bases between. The CDR3 DNA reads TGTGCCAGCAGCTTAGCGGGAGGCTACAATGAGCAGTTCTTC. This sequence encodes CASSLAGGYNEQFF.

V gene TRBV9 combines with J gene TRBJ2-3, with 9 bases that match TRBD2. The germline V gene encodes CDR1 SGDLS and CDR2 YYNGEE. The CDR3 loop spans 16 amino acids. The V segment lost 3 bases and the J segment 4 bases; nucleotides outside the gene matches: 9. CDR3 in DNA: TGTGCCAGCAGCGAGGGGACTAGCTTAAGGGCAGATACGCAGTATTTT. It is translated as CASSEGTSLRADTQYF.

CDR3 nucleotides: TGCGCCAGCACCGTTGGGCCAGGGGGCTCCTACGAGCAGTACTTC. Amino acid sequence: CASTVGPGGSYEQYF. V usage is TRBV5-1 and J usage is TRBJ2-7; 7 positions agree with TRBD1. In germline, CDR1 is SGHRS, CDR2 YFSETQ. This CDR3 region has 15 residues. J gave up 0 bases and V 6 bases, and 9 bases lay outside the gene matches.

The chain is built from TRBV5-1 and TRBJ2-7, with 8 bases identical to TRBD1. The CDR3 consists of 16 residues. J was trimmed by 5 bases and V by 0 bases; bases with no gene match: 10. CDR1 SGHRS and CDR2 YFSETQ come from the germline V gene. The DNA for the CDR3 is TGCGCCAGCAGCTTGGCGTTCGGCAGGGGGCAGGACGAGCAGTACTTC. This codes for CASSLAFGRGQDEQYF.

V gene TRBV6-5 combines with J gene TRBJ2-3, with a weak D call TRBD2 (5 bases). V was cut by 2 bases and J by 7 bases, with 19 bases left in between. Germline CDR1 reads MNHEY; CDR2 reads SVGAGI. CDR3 size: 16 residues. CDR3 DNA: TGTGCCAGCAGTTACAGTAACCGGGATCCAAATTATACGCAGTATTTT. Translated, it gives CASSYSNRDPNYTQYF.

This clone is a singleton in its sample. The rearrangement links TRBV25-1 to TRBJ1-2; 7 bases match TRBD1. Trimming took 4 bases from V and 6 from J; bases not matched to a gene: 5. Germline assignment: CDR1 MGHDK and CDR2 SYGVNS. The CDR3 has 13 amino acids. The CDR3, as DNA: TGTGCCAGCAGTGGGCGGACAGGCGATGGCTACACCTTC. The encoded protein is CASSGRTGDGYTF.

In this sample, this clone turned up a few times. The V call is TRBV20-1, the J call TRBJ2-5, with D possibly matching TRBD2 (5 bases). Germline V gene data show CDR1 as DFQATT and CDR2 as SNEGSKA (reference sequence). The CDR3 is made up of 11 amino acids. The V and J ends lost 1 base and 5 bases respectively, with 5 bases between them. The CDR3 coding sequence is TGCAGTGCTAGAGCGGGGGAGACCCAGTACTTC. Its translation is CSARAGETQYF.

The count of this clone is one. The chain is built from TRBV5-1 and TRBJ2-7; possible D gene TRBD2, 6 bases. Trimming stripped 7 bases from V and 0 bases from J, with 26 bases between. This CDR3 spans 18 amino acids. Germline loops: CDR1 SGHRS, CDR2 YFSETQ. CDR3: CASSGRGDLIGISYEQYF. The DNA for the CDR3 is TGCGCCAGCTCCGGGAGAGGGGACCTCATCGGGATCTCCTACGAGCAGTACTTC.

V and J are TRBV30 and TRBJ2-2; D is undetermined. V lost 0 bases, J lost 0 bases, and 8 bases lay in between. Germline assignment: CDR1 GTSNPN and CDR2 SVGIG (reference sequence). The CDR3 covers 15 residues. The CDR3: CAWSVFYSNTGELFF. CDR3 coding DNA: TGTGCCTGGAGTGTTTTCTACTCGAACACCGGGGAGCTGTTTTTT. The whole variable domain, filled in from reference TRBV30 and TRBJ2-2, reads SQTIHQWPATLVQPVGSPLSLECTVEGTSNPNLYWYRQAAGRGLQLLFYSVGIGQISSEVPQNLSASRPQDRQFILSSKKLLLSDSGFYLCAWSVFYSNTGELFFGEGSRLTVL.

V and J are TRBV27 and TRBJ1-1, with 8 positions matching TRBD1. The V and J ends lost 1 base and 0 bases, in that order; junction bases with no gene match: 1. The CDR3 is 15 amino acids. CDR1 MNHEY and CDR2 SMNVEV come from the germline V gene (reference sequence). The CDR3 nucleotides are TGTGCCAGCAGTTTATGGGGACAGGTGAACACTGAAGCTTTCTTT. Protein sequence: CASSLWGQVNTEAFF.

The chain carries TRBV4-3 and TRBJ1-2; possibly TRBD1 for D (5 bases). The germline V gene has CDR1 LGHNA and CDR2 YSLEER. V dropped 1 base and J dropped 6 bases, with 15 bases sitting between them. The CDR3 has 15 amino acids. This CDR3 reads CASSQVLDRGDGYTF. CDR3 nucleotides: TGCGCCAGCAGCCAAGTGTTAGACAGAGGAGATGGCTACACCTTC.

This clone was seen a few times. The genes are TRBV9 and TRBJ1-5; unclear D gene. Germline assignment: CDR1 SGDLS and CDR2 YYNGEE. The CDR3 has 16 residues. V was shortened by 0 bases and J by 1 base, with 11 bases between the two germline ends. The chain's CDR3 is CASSVGSGASNQPQHF. CDR3 coding DNA: TGTGCCAGCAGCGTAGGTTCAGGTGCAAGCAATCAGCCCCAGCATTTT.

The CDR3 loop reads CAWSQGTGANVLTF. CDR3 sequence (DNA): TGTGCCTGGAGCCAGGGGACTGGGGCCAACGTCCTGACTTTC. V gene TRBV30 combines with J gene TRBJ2-6, with D possibly TRBD1 on 6 matching bases. The V end was cut by 3 bases, the J end by 2 bases, with 8 bases between. This CDR3 is 14 amino acids long. Germline V gene lookup returns CDR1 GTSNPN and CDR2 SVGIG (reference sequence).

The chain recombines TRBV2 with TRBJ1-3; D uncertain. This CDR3 region has 14 residues. CDR1 SNHLY and CDR2 FYNNEI come from the germline V gene. The ends were cut back, 2 bases at V and 6 bases at J, with 11 bases in the middle. The CDR3 sequence: CASSESGPANTIYF. CDR3 bases: TGTGCCAGCAGTGAATCGGGTCCGGCAAACACCATATATTTT.

This rearrangement joins TRBV28 to TRBJ2-5; 10 bases line up with TRBD2. Germline CDR1 is MDHEN and CDR2 is SYDVKM. V dropped 5 bases and J dropped 0; count of bases not matched to a gene: 6. CDR3 length: 16 residues. CDR3 sequence reads: CASSTRTSGDQETQYF. For the CDR3, the DNA is TGTGCCAGCAGTACCCGGACTAGCGGAGACCAAGAGACCCAGTACTTC.